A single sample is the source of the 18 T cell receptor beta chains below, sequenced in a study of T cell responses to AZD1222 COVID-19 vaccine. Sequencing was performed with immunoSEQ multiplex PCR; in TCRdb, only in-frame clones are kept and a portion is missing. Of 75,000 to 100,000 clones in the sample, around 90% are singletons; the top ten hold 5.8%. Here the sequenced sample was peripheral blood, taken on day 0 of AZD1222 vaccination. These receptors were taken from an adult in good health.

Written as DNA, the CDR3 is TGTGCCAGTAGTATTCTCGGGAGCTCCTACAATGAGCAGTTCTTC. Translated, it gives CASSILGSSYNEQFF. The chain has TRBV19 and TRBJ2-1, with a weak D call TRBD2 (6 bases). The CDR3 is 15 residues long. V was pared by 3 bases and J by 0 bases, with 9 bases between. Looked up from germline, CDR1 is LNHDA and CDR2 is SQIVND (reference sequence).

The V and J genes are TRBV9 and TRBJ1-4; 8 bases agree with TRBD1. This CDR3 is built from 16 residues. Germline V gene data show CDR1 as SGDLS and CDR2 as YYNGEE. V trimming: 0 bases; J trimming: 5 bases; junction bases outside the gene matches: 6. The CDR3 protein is CASSVGGQGRNEKLFF. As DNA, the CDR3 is TGTGCCAGCAGCGTAGGAGGACAGGGCCGGAATGAAAAACTGTTTTTT.

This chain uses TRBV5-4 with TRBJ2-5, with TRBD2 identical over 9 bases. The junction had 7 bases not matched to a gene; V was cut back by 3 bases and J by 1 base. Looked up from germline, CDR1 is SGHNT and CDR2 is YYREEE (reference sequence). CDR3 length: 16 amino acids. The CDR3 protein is CASSSNSGRPQETQYF. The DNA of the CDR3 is TGTGCCAGCAGCTCCAACAGCGGGAGGCCCCAAGAGACCCAGTACTTC.

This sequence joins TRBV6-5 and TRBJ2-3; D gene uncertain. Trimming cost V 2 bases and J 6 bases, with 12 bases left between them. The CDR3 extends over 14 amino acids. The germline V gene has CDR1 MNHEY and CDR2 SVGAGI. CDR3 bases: TGTGCCAGCAGTTACGCCCGGCGAGAGGATACGCAGTATTTT. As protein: CASSYARREDTQYF.

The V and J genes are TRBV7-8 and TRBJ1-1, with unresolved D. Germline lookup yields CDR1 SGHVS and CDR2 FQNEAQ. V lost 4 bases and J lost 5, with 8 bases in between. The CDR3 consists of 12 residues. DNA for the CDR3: TGTGCCAGCAGCTCGGGTTTTACTGAAGCTTTCTTT. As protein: CASSSGFTEAFF.

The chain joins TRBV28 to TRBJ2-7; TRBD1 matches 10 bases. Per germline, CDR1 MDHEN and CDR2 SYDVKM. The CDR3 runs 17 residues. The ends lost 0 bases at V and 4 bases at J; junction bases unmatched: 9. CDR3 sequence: CASSLWGGTGAPYEQYF. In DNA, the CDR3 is TGTGCCAGCAGTTTATGGGGTGGGACAGGGGCCCCTTACGAGCAGTACTTC.

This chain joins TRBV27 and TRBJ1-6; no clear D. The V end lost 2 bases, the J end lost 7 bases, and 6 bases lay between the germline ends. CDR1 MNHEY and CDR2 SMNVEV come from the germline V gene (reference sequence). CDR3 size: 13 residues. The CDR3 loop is CASSLVKNSPLHF. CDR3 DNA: TGTGCCAGCAGTTTAGTGAAGAATTCACCCCTCCACTTT.

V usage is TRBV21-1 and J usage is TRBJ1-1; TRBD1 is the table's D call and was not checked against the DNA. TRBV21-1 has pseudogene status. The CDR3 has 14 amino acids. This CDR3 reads CANQRTGRNTEAFF. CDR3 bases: TGTGCCAACCAACGGACAGGGAGGAACACTGAAGCTTTCTTT.

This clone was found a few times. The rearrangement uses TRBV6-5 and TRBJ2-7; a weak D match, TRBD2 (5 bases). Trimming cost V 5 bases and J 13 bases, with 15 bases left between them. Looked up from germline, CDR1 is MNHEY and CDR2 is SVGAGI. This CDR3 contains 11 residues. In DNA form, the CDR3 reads TGTGCCAGCAGTCGAGACCAGAGGGCTTACTTC. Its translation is CASSRDQRAYF.

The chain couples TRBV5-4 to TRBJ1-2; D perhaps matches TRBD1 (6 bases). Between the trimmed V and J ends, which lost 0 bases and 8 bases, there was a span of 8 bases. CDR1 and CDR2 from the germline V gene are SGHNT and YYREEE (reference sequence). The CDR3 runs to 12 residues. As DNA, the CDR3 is TGTGCCAGCAGCTTGGAGGGGGGCGGCTACACCTTC. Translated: CASSLEGGGYTF. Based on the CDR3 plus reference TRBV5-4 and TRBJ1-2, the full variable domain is ETGVTQSPTHLIKTRGQQVTLRCSSQSGHNTVSWYQQALGQGPQFIFQYYREEENGRGNFPPRFSGLQFPNYSSELNVNALELDDSALYLCASSLEGGGYTFGSGTRLTVV.

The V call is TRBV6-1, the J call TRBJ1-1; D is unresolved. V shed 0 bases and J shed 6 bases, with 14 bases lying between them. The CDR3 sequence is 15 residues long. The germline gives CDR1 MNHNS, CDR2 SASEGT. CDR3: CASSEAAGAKSEAFF. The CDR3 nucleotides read TGTGCCAGCAGTGAAGCCGCCGGTGCCAAATCTGAAGCTTTCTTT.

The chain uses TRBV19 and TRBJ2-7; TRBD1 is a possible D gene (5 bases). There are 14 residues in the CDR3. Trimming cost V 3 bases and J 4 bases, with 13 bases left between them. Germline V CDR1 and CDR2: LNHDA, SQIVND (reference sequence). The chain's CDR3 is CASSIGDSLYEQYF. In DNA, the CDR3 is TGTGCCAGTAGTATTGGTGACAGCCTATACGAGCAGTACTTC.

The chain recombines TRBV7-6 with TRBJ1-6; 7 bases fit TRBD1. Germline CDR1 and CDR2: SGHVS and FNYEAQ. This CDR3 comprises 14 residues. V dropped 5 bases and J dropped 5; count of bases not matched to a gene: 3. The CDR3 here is CASSEGQNNSPLHF. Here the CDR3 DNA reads TGTGCCAGCAGCGAGGGACAGAATAATTCACCCCTCCACTTT.

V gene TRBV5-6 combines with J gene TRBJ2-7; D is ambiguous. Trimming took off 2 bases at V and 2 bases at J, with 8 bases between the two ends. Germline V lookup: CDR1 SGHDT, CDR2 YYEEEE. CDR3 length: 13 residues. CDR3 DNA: TGTGCCAGCAGCTTTGCCCGAGCCTACGAGCAGTACTTC. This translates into CASSFARAYEQYF.

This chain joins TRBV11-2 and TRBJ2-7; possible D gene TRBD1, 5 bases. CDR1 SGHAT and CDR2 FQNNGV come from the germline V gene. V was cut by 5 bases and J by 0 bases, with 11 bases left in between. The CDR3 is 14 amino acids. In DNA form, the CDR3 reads TGTGCCAGCAGCCCAGTAGGGGCCTCCTACGAGCAGTACTTC. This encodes CASSPVGASYEQYF.

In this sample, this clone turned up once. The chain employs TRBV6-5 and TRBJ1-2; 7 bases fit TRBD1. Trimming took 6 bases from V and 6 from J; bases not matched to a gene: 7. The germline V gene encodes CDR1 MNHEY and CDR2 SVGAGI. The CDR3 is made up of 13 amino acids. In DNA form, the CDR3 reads TGTGCCAGCAGCCTGGGACAGATAAATGGCTACACCTTC. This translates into CASSLGQINGYTF.

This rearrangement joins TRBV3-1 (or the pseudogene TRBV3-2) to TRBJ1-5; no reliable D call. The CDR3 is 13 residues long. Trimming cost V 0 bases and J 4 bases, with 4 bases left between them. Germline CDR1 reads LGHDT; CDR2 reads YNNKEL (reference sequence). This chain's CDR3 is CASSQEGNQPQHF. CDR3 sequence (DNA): TGTGCCAGCAGCCAAGAAGGGAATCAGCCCCAGCATTTT.

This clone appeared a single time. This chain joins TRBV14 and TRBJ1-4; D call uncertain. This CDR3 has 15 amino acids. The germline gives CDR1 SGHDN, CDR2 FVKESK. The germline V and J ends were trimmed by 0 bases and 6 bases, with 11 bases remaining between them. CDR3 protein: CASSQDPGRDEKLFF. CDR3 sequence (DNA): TGTGCCAGCAGCCAAGACCCCGGACGGGATGAAAAACTGTTTTTT.